This T cell receptor beta chain was observed in a study of blood T cell repertoires in COVID-19. For the study at large: The United States, Italy and Spain were the sources of the acute and convalescent COVID-19 samples. The cDNA or gDNA used as material had been derived from T cells, B-cell-depleted T cells, or PBMCs.

The CDR3 runs to 15 residues. The V end lost 4 bases, the J end lost 4 bases, and 16 bases lay between the germline ends. Germline assignment: CDR1 SGHTA and CDR2 FQGNSA. Per the original data handling: Amplifying reference gene primers gave estimates of nucleated cell counts. This table comes from immunoSEQ multiplex PCR, and its TCRdb copy is limited to in-frame clones, with some not included. V and J calls and clone size are those listed in that table; D and trimming were worked out from the DNA. The sample records about 170,000 clones, over 80% being singletons. This clone appeared a single time. The chain employs TRBV7-2 and TRBJ1-1, with D perhaps matching TRBD1 (5 bases). The sequenced material came from peripheral blood. The sequence was collected from a woman of 80 years or more with active or convalescent COVID-19. As DNA, the CDR3 is TGTGCCAGCAGCTCCCTTTGGGGGGGAGGCACTGAAGCTTTCTTT. Protein: CASSSLWGGGTEAFF.